What follows is one TCR beta chain and its context. Its antigen remains unidentified. The data derive from a study of blood T cells in healthy people across ages. Study-level findings and limits: TCR beta diversity per million T cells fell roughly linearly with age.

CDR3 size: 17 residues. J was trimmed by 9 bases and V by 1 base; bases with no gene match: 13. A J-beta primer mix and a sample-barcoded 5' primer were used in a second PCR of roughly 7 to 12 cycles. Each CDR3 protein gets one entry after TCRdb re-called the 5' RACE reads with MiXCR. Here the sample spans 550,000 to 600,000 distinct CDR3 sequences, 27% being singletons. Sequencing was performed on blood. This TCR derives from a woman in her seventies in good health. The chain links TRBV12-3 or TRBV12-4 to TRBJ2-2, with 8 bases that match TRBD2. In DNA, the CDR3 is TGTGCCAGCAGTTTAGTCGGTCCGGGACTAGTAGGAAGGGAGCTGTTTTTT. It yields the protein CASSLVGPGLVGRELFF.